This T cell receptor beta chain comes out of a study of blood T cell repertoires in COVID-19. As for the study in general: Acute-phase and convalescent COVID-19 samples originated in the United States, Italy and Spain. PBMCs, B-cell-depleted T cells, or T cells provided the cDNA or gDNA that made up the material.

Sequencing was performed with immunoSEQ multiplex PCR; in TCRdb, only in-frame clones are kept and a portion is missing. The table records hundreds of thousands of clones, around 81% of them present only once. Germline assignment: CDR1 MNHEY and CDR2 SMNVEV (reference sequence). The CDR3 covers 17 residues. V was shortened by 3 bases and J by 2 bases, with 17 bases between the two germline ends. Clinical history as reported by participants underpinned cohort assignment. The V call is TRBV27, the J call TRBJ1-5, with D perhaps matching TRBD1 (6 bases). The sequence was obtained from a man aged 30 to 39 with acute COVID-19. The specimen was PBMCs or T cells enriched from blood (not recorded which). CDR3 DNA: TGTGCCAGCAGTTTTTTTGGGGGGGCTACAGGCAATCAGCCCCAGCATTTT. Its translation is CASSFFGGATGNQPQHF.